This entry is about one T cell receptor beta chain. As for time point: after trial treatment. Treatment meaning: LDRT plus nivolumab, ipilimumab, low-dose cyclophosphamide and aspirin (RACIN trial). The donors' treatment consisted of nivolumab, ipilimumab, aspirin, low-dose cyclophosphamide and low-dose radiotherapy. Those eligible were patients bearing advanced solid tumors lacking tumor-infiltrating lymphocytes. These data originate in a study of low-dose radiotherapy and immunotherapy resistance in tumors. The wider study: Patients took oral aspirin 300 mg daily for four cycles from cycle 1 day 1.

Both TCRalpha and TCRbeta chains were reverse transcribed with V-gene-specific primers. The authors ran about 20 PCR cycles to amplify TCRs with a constant-region primer and V-primer adapter. Amplification of the isolated mRNA used in vitro transcription. TCRdb used MiXCR to reprocess the reads, holding one entry per CDR3 protein. This sample has around 80,000 distinct CDR3 sequences, with around 17% found just once. The germline V gene has CDR1 LNHNV and CDR2 YYDKDF (reference sequence). This CDR3 is built from 14 residues. V lost 0 bases and J 1 base, leaving 6 bases between the germline ends. Source: PBMCs, taken after low-dose radiotherapy plus immunotherapy. J is TRBJ1-1 and V is TRBV15; D unresolved. This receptor was taken from a male donor with prostate cancer. The DNA of the CDR3 is TGTGCCACCAGCAGAGATCTCTCGAACACTGAAGCTTTCTTT. This encodes CATSRDLSNTEAFF.